The clone carrying this T cell receptor beta chain was observed many times. Its antigen is unknown. The authors prepared the TCRbeta library with unique molecular identifiers. TCRdb re-derived calls from the PCR reads in MiXCR, one entry per CDR3 protein. Of about 340,000 distinct CDR3 sequences in the sample, roughly 16% were seen once. This specimen belongs to a study of T-cell reconstitution after alpha-beta-depleted transplantation in children. The CDR3 extends over 12 amino acids. Germline CDR1 reads SGHDT; CDR2 reads YYEEEE. Deletions cut 7 bases from V and 2 bases from J, with 10 bases between. Study-wide results and limits: Reportedly, roughly two months post-transplant, alpha-beta T cells arose from several hundred expanded graft clones. After transplant, high TCRbeta diversity at day 60 in some patients arose from surviving recipient T cells and thymic progenitors.

The chain recombines TRBV5-6 with TRBJ2-7; D unresolved. The clonotype comes from a male patient aged 2 to 10 who had a stem cell transplant for acute lymphoblastic leukemia, so the T cells may come from the graft donor. Specimen: PBMCs, mostly from graft donor cells, collected 360 days after TCRalphabeta/CD19-depleted stem cell transplant. The CDR3 DNA follows: TGTGCCAGCTCACTGACAACCTACGAGCAGTACTTC. Amino acid sequence: CASSLTTYEQYF.